Presented here are 8 T cell receptor beta chains from one specimen sequenced in a study of T cells in narcolepsy. Method: immunoSEQ multiplex PCR; TCRdb's copy keeps in-frame clones and lacks some. Of tens of thousands of clones listed, roughly 85% are singletons. The sequencing sample was made of memory (CD45RA-) CD4+ T cells from blood. These receptors all come from a human donor in good health.

The J gene is TRBJ1-5, the V gene TRBV6-6; tentative D call: TRBD1 (5 bases). Trimming took 2 bases from V and 7 from J, leaving 12 bases between them. This CDR3 spans 14 amino acids. Germline-derived CDR1 and CDR2 are MNHNY and SVGAGI (reference sequence). Here the CDR3 reads CASSYGQGGQPQHF. The CDR3 DNA follows: TGTGCCAGCAGTTACGGGCAGGGAGGACAGCCCCAGCATTTT.

The chain is built from TRBV7-6 and TRBJ1-2; 8 bases are shared with TRBD1. V lost 4 bases, J lost 6 bases, and 4 bases stayed unmatched. The CDR3 contains 13 residues. Germline assignment: CDR1 SGHVS and CDR2 FNYEAQ. CDR3 loop: CASSSDRGDGYTF. The CDR3 region has the DNA TGTGCCAGCAGCTCAGACAGGGGAGATGGCTACACCTTC. Full variable domain (rest looked up from reference TRBV7-6 and TRBJ1-2): GAGVSQSPRYKVTKRGQDVALRCDPISGHVSLYWYRQALGQGPEFLTYFNYEAQQDKSGLPNDRFSAERPEGSISTLTIQRTEQRDSAMYRCASSSDRGDGYTFGSGTRLTVV.

This clone appeared a few times. The V gene is TRBV7-8, the J gene TRBJ2-2; D uncertain. The CDR3 loop spans 16 amino acids. The germline V gene encodes CDR1 SGHVS and CDR2 FQNEAQ. Trimming left V 6 bases short and J 1 base short, with 15 bases between. The CDR3 spells CASSSGQLRNTGELFF. The CDR3 DNA is TGTGCCAGCAGTTCGGGCCAACTCCGGAACACCGGGGAGCTGTTTTTT.

The chain couples TRBV5-5 to TRBJ2-5; 7 bases match TRBD2. Judging by the DNA end, TRBJ2-7 fits better; the J call may be wrong. This CDR3 contains 15 residues. The germline V gene has CDR1 SGHKS and CDR2 YYEKEE (reference sequence). CDR3 in DNA: TGTGCCAGCAGATTCAGTCCCAGCGGGACCTACGAGCAGTACTTC. Translating it yields CASRFSPSGTYEQYF.

V usage is TRBV7-8 and J usage is TRBJ2-3, with 8 bases fitting TRBD2. Germline assignment: CDR1 SGHVS and CDR2 FQNEAQ. Unmatched junction bases numbered 10, after V lost 7 bases and J lost 1 base. The CDR3 contains 16 residues. The CDR3, as DNA: TGTGCCAGCACTCGAGGCGGGGGGAGCGGCACAGATACGCAGTATTTT. It specifies CASTRGGGSGTDTQYF. Using reference TRBV7-8 and TRBJ2-3 for the parts outside the CDR3, the full variable domain is GAGVSQSPRYKVAKRGQDVALRCDPISGHVSLFWYQQALGQGPEFLTYFQNEAQLDKSGLPSDRFFAERPEGSVSTLKIQRTQQEDSAVYLCASTRGGGSGTDTQYFGPGTRLTVL.

The chain links TRBV2 to TRBJ2-3; D assignment may be TRBD1 or TRBD2 (6 bases each). The V end was cut by 7 bases, the J end by 15 bases, with 20 bases between. The CDR3 is 12 amino acids. Per germline, CDR1 SNHLY and CDR2 FYNNEI. In nucleotides, the CDR3 is TGTGCCAGCATGTCCCTAGGGGGGCCATCTTATTTT. Protein: CASMSLGGPSYF.

The genes are TRBV29-1 and TRBJ2-3; 10 nucleotides match TRBD2. The CDR3 consists of 16 residues. The germline gives CDR1 SQVTM, CDR2 ANQGSEA. V was clipped by 4 bases and J by 4 bases; unmatched bases: 11. CDR3 in amino acids: CSVVFPSGSYADTQYF. CDR3 coding DNA: TGCAGCGTTGTATTCCCTAGCGGGAGTTACGCAGATACGCAGTATTTT.

The J gene is TRBJ2-1, the V gene TRBV6-5, with D tentatively TRBD2 (6 bases). Trimming pared 2 bases from V and 6 bases from J, leaving 11 bases between. Germline CDR1 and CDR2: MNHEY and SVGAGI. The CDR3 runs 14 residues. As DNA, the CDR3 is TGTGCCAGCAGTTACCGTCGCGGGGTCAATGAGCAGTTCTTC. Protein: CASSYRRGVNEQFF.